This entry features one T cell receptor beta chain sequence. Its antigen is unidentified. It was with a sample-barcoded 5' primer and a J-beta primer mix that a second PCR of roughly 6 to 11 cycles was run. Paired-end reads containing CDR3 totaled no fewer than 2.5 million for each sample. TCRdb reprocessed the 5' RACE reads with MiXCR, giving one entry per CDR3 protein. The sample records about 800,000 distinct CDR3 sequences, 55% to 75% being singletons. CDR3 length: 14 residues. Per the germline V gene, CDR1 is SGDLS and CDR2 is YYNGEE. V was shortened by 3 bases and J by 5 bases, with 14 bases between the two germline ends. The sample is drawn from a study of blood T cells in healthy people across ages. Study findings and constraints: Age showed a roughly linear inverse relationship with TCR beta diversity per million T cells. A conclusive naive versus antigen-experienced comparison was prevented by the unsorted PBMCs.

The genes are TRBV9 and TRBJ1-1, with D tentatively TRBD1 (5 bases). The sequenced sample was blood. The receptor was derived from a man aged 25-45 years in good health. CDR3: CASSGDSTRTEAFF. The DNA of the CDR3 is TGTGCCAGCAGCGGGGACTCAACGAGGACTGAAGCTTTCTTT.